This T cell receptor (beta chain) was recovered during a study of response to subunit inactivated influenza vaccine. Whole-study findings and limits: The study's authors posited that every seasonal influenza vaccination enlists few new T cells.

Each CDR3 protein is one row after TCRdb ran MiXCR on the RT-PCR reads. The sample gives approximately 570,000 distinct CDR3 sequences, approximately 7.1% of which show up once; 13% is in the top ten. Remarks on this clonotype: Its cognate antigen is unknown.

From germline, CDR1 is ENHRY and CDR2 SYGVKD. Trimming took 10 bases from V and 3 from J, leaving 16 bases between them. This CDR3 contains 15 residues. The chain links TRBV10-3 to TRBJ2-6; D perhaps matches TRBD1 (6 bases). This receptor was obtained from a man between 50 and 69 years old who received an inactivated influenza vaccine. This material consisted of PBMCs from blood, taken roughly 24 months after vaccination. The CDR3 is CATQLTGNGANVLTF. CDR3 in DNA: TGTGCCACCCAACTCACAGGGAATGGGGCCAACGTCCTGACTTTC.